The entry that follows covers one T cell receptor beta chain sequence. The record originates from a study of blood T cell repertoires in COVID-19. V was cut by 2 bases and J by 8 bases, with 17 bases left in between. Germline CDR1 SGDLS, CDR2 YYNGEE. The CDR3 totals 15 residues. TCRdb's copy holds only in-frame clones and misses some; the assay was immunoSEQ multiplex PCR. The data hold approximately 180,000 clones, with approximately 87% observed a single time. Sequencing was done on a sample of peripheral blood. This sequence was found in a man aged 35 to 55 with active or convalescent COVID-19. The rearrangement uses TRBV9 and TRBJ2-1; a possible D gene is TRBD2 (6 bases). The CDR3 is CASSVTGVHSDEQFF. DNA of the CDR3: TGTGCCAGCAGCGTTACGGGGGTCCATAGCGATGAGCAGTTCTTC. Using reference TRBV9 and TRBJ2-1 for the parts outside the CDR3, the full variable domain is DSGVTQTPKHLITATGQRVTLRCSPRSGDLSVYWYQQSLDQGLQFLIQYYNGEERAKGNILERFSAQQFPDLHSELNLSSLELGDSALYFCASSVTGVHSDEQFFGPGTRLTVL.